This T cell receptor (beta chain) was sequenced in a study of cytomegalovirus exposure and HLA in healthy donors (TCRdb year 2017). Study-wide context: In an earlier analysis of several hundred of the donors, less than 350 Gb of sequence data and approximately 120 million unique TCR beta sequences from about 190 million T cells were reported. Around 320 gigabases of sequencing data and approximately 85 million unique TCR sequences were included in an early release covering roughly 700 HLA-typed donors. Among the approximately 430 genotyped donors, around 81% belonged to the genetic ancestry cluster associated with self-reported Caucasian donors. The study aimed to test whether signatures of past pathogen exposure could be identified by cataloging public T cell receptors. The study used immunosequencing to profile the T cell repertoires of about 670 subjects and linked those repertoires to cytomegalovirus serostatus. Besides the first cohort of roughly 640 subjects, a separate validation cohort made up of 90 to 150 different subjects was used. To predict cytomegalovirus infection status, the study combined high-throughput TCR immunosequencing, statistical association of individual TCRs with disease status, and machine learning. In a later analysis, previously published TCR beta repertoires from 666 donors were re-analyzed and high-resolution HLA genotyping was added so that TCR occurrence patterns could be studied. Rather than drawing on any new phenotypic data, the later analysis identified candidate immune exposures from TCR beta sequences and the way those sequences occurred across donors. An earlier analysis of approximately 500 of the donors applied high-throughput TCR beta sequencing to assess whether each TCR beta V gene segment acted as functional or pseudogenic. Donor age, sex, ethnicity and CMV serostatus were compiled together with the repertoire data. In a later genetic analysis, genome-wide SNP genotypes for about 65% of the 666 donors were used, and that subset was treated as a discovery cohort. All discovery cohort repertoires had been generated on a single sequencing platform. Both class I and class II loci were covered by HLA typing, at four-digit resolution. The number of donors typed differed by locus, with roughly 620-630 for A, B, C, DRB1 and DQB1, around 560 for DQA1, over 600 for DPA1, and some 450 for DPB1. Because of strong linkage in the cohort, roughly five DR-DQ haplotypes were treated as single units for association and clustering. Among a few hundred genotyped donors of the cohort, an average of 235,054 unique TCR beta nucleotide sequences were sequenced per donor, roughly a sixth of them non-productive.

In total, around 600 healthy bone marrow donors made up the cohort. At the time of sampling, all cohort members were nominally healthy, though unrecorded immune exposures were likely present. The donor was CMV seronegative and was included in the group of about 350 seronegative cohort members. A peripheral blood sample was provided by each donor, and peripheral blood mononuclear cells were used for TCR beta sequencing. The Qiagen DNeasy Blood Extraction Kit was used to extract genomic DNA from the blood cell samples. Comment on this clone: No cognate antigen has been identified for it.

Receptor amplification or capture employed the immunoSEQ multiplex PCR assay. The multiplex PCR relied on a mix of 60 forward primers for TCR Vbeta segments and 13 reverse primers for TCR Jbeta segments. A multiplex PCR assay on genomic DNA amplified the CDR3 region of rearranged TCR beta genes. On the Illumina HiSeq System, the amplified TCR beta libraries were sequenced as 87-base-pair reads. The authors processed their data as follows. A later analysis tallied approximately 87 million unique TCR beta chains across the 666 repertoires, and about 12 million of those chains were shared by two or more donors. Raw reads were error-corrected and collapsed into unique sequences with a nearest-neighbor algorithm that merged closely related sequences to remove PCR and sequencing errors. CDR3 sequences were aligned to IMGT reference sequences to assign V, D and J gene segments. Each retained sequence needed at least a six-nucleotide match to both a V gene segment and a J gene segment. Rearrangements were called productive when the CDR3 lacked stop codons and stayed in frame with V and J; all others were non-productive. Following IMGT convention, CDR3 was defined as the stretch from the second conserved V-encoded cysteine to the conserved J-encoded phenylalanine. In an earlier analysis of roughly 580 of the donors, sequences lacking an unambiguous match to a single V gene segment were excluded. In an earlier analysis of about 590 of the donors, a V segment was called functional when productive rearrangements were above 56.7%, and segregating when the standard deviation between donors exceeded 5%. A statistical classification framework was built for diagnosing cytomegalovirus status from the catalog of TCR beta chain sequences. In a later analysis, TCR nucleotide sequences were compared against IMGT/GENE-DB human TR gene sequences so that V and J genes could be assigned. Using the TCRdist pipeline, a later analysis assigned CDR3 sequences along with most-parsimonious VDJ recombination scenarios. In a later analysis, every TCR beta chain was defined by the combination of its CDR3 amino acid sequence and its V-gene family, and reads without a unique V-gene family were dropped. To address suspected cross-contamination and a sequencing artifact, a later analysis removed roughly 640 highly shared, low-generation-probability nucleotide sequences. A later analysis calculated a clonal expansion index for each public chain from normalized within-repertoire ranks of inferred template counts. Generation probabilities in a later analysis came from a VDJ recombination model fitted to out-of-frame rearrangements, and those results were checked against IGoR. In a later analysis, hypergeometric tests were used to score TCR-TCR, TCR-HLA and TCR-CMV co-occurrence, with a repertoire-size bias correction applied to TCR pairs. A later analysis estimated false discovery rates by permuting HLA or CMV assignments 20 times. In a later analysis, co-occurring TCRs were grouped using DBSCAN, with TCRdist sequence similarity added in when clustering inside HLA-allele-positive subsets. Repertoires with fewer than 30,000 or more than 120,000 public chains, plus five repertoires with anomalous nucleotide sharing, were excluded from co-occurrence clustering. As stored in TCRdb, this immuneACCESS dataset retains in-frame rearrangements with V and J assigned. A fraction of the clones does not appear; measured against another copy, unresolved V genes explain less than half of the discrepancy, and the remainder lacks a known reason. V and J calls and clone size follow that table, whereas D and trimming were derived from the DNA. The table kept for this sample lists approximately 110,000 clones. The ten largest clonotypes hold approximately 0.99% of the sample.

The full study reports these points: A later genetic analysis associated a missense DCLRE1C variant with V-gene and J-gene trimming of TCR beta chains, and an independent cohort replicated the association. The classifier was reported to diagnose cytomegalovirus status with high specificity and sensitivity in both the original cohort and the validation cohort. The study listed 150 to 200 TCR beta chains as associated with cytomegalovirus. The only immune exposure information available for the cohort was CMV serostatus. Because the 87-base-pair reads could not distinguish some IMGT-functional V segments, including TRBV6-2 and TRBV6-3, those segments were excluded. Only TCR beta chains were sequenced in this cohort, and the absence of alpha or paired-chain data limited detectable features. It was suggested by the authors that the approach could potentially be generalized to other disease states and immunological phenotypes. Compared with equally common non-associated chains, HLA-associated TCR beta chains in a later analysis were more clonally expanded and had lower generation probabilities. Compared with the roughly 700-donor mean, donors in an Asian-associated ancestry cluster had fewer N-insertions in productive TCRs, according to a later genetic analysis. In a later analysis, several top co-occurrence clusters were reported to appear linked to parvovirus B19, influenza, CMV and Epstein-Barr virus. Across donors, most TCR sequences were observed very rarely, whereas some public TCRs were present in many individuals. Roughly uniform sequencing depth across donors was assumed in presence/absence analyses, although this assumption may not hold. A later analysis associated approximately 17,000 TCR beta sequences with specific HLA alleles at a false discovery rate of 0.05. Because counts were too low, about 15 rarely observed V segments, including chromosome 9 orphons, were left out of the earlier analysis of a few hundred of the donors. HLA typing was unavailable for some donors at each locus, so association tests used only the typed subset. A further reported finding was that TCR beta sequences accurately predicted the HLA-A and HLA-B alleles for most subjects in the first cohort. Strong co-occurrence of HLA alleles, especially DR and DQ, made assigning TCR associations to individual alleles difficult. In an earlier analysis of some 500 of the donors, most TCR beta V segments were observed in productive rearrangements about 87% or about 30% of the time, broadly matching IMGT annotations. Linkage disequilibrium might explain the correlated functional status among segregating V segments, but an unknown experimental factor could not be excluded. In a later analysis, the rate of TCR association differed among HLA loci, with DRB1 alleles having the most associated TCRs and HLA-C alleles having the fewest. A cluster of highly shared sequence variants was judged likely to represent a technical artifact of the sequencing pipeline. A later analysis found that most CMV-associated TCR beta chains appeared HLA-restricted, with HLA associations seemingly driven largely by CMV exposure. A few of the identified cytomegalovirus-associated TCR beta chains were confirmed in vitro to be specific for cytomegalovirus antigens.

Relative to germline, V is missing 4 bases and J is missing 0 bases, with 6 bases of the junction outside any gene match. From a lookup of the germline V gene (reference sequence), CDR1 and CDR2 are SGHNT and YYREEE. The CDR3 numbers 15 residues from cysteine through phenylalanine. The sequence is cut down to CDR3 DNA, 45 bases in frame from base 1. This receptor was taken from a young man in good health and CMV-seronegative. Recombination linked TRBV5-4 to TRBJ1-1; 7 central nucleotides agree with TRBD1. Sequenced sample: PBMCs. The base sequence is TGTGCCAGCAGCGCCGCCGGGACAGTGAACACTGAAGCTTTCTTT. Its protein product is CASSAAGTVNTEAFF.